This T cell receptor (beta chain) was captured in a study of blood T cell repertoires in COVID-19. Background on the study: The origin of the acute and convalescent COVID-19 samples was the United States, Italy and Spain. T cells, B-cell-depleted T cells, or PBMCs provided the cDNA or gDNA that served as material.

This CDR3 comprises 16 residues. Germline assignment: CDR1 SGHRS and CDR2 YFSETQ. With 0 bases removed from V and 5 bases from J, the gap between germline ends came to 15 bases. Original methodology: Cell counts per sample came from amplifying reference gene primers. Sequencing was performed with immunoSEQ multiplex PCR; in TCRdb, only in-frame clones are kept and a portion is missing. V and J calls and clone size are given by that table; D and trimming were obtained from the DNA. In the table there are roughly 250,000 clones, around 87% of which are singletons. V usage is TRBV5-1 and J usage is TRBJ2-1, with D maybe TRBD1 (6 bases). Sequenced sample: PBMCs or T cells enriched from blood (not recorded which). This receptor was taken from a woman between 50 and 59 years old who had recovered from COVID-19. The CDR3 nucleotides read TGCGCCAGCAGCTTGGATGGCAGGGGAAGAGACAATGAGCAGTTCTTC. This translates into CASSLDGRGRDNEQFF.